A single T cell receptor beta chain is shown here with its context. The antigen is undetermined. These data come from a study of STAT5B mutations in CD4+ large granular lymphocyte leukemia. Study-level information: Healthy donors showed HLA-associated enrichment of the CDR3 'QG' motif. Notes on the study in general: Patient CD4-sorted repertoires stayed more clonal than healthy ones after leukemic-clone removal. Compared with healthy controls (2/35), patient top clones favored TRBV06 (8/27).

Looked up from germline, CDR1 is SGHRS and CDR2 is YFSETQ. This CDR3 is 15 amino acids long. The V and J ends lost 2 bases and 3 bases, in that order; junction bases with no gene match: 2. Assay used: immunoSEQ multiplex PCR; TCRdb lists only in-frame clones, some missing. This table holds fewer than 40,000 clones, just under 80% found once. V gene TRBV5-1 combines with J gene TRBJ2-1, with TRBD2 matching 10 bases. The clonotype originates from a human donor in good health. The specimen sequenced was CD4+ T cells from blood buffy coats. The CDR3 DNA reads TGCGCCAGCAGCTTAGAGCGGGGGGGCTACAATGAGCAGTTCTTC. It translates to CASSLERGGYNEQFF.